These 11 T cell receptor beta chains were sequenced from one sample in a study of CD8+ T cells in alopecia areata (dated 2018 in TCRdb). This specimen's time point label, interpreted: less than 25 weeks on oral tofacitinib. The sample's treatment or condition label is to be understood as: oral pan-JAK inhibitor, 5-10 mg twice daily. Library preparation used the immunoSEQ multiplex PCR assay. RNA was extracted from all samples and reverse transcribed into cDNA as template for TCR sequencing. Entries here come from immuneACCESS through TCRdb and include only in-frame sequences with V and J called. Some clones fail to appear in such tables; in the studies checked, an unresolved V gene covers under half of the shortfall, and the cause of the remainder is unknown. The table for this sample lists around 100,000 clones; 44% of them were counted only once. The top ten constitute less than 20% of the sample.

Source: CD8+ T cells sorted from blood, taken at week 24, from a patient treated with tofacitinib. Source of these receptors: a human donor with alopecia areata.

The count of this clone is one. Written as DNA, the CDR3 is TGTGCCAGCAGCGGTGGAGGACTAGCGACCCTCGAGCAGTACTTC. Its translation: CASSGGGLATLEQYF. The chain combines TRBV5-6 with TRBJ2-7, with 9 bases fitting TRBD2. The CDR3 contains 15 residues. The germline V gene has CDR1 SGHDT and CDR2 YYEEEE. V dropped 4 bases and J dropped 6; count of bases not matched to a gene: 11. Looking up the rest from reference TRBV5-6 and TRBJ2-7 gives the full variable domain: DAGVTQSPTHLIKTRGQQVTLRCSPKSGHDTVSWYQQALGQGPQFIFQYYEEEERQRGNFPDRFSGHQFPNYSSELNVNALLLGDSALYLCASSGGGLATLEQYFGPGTRLTVT.

The chain couples TRBV7-2 to TRBJ2-3; D might be TRBD2 (6 bases). The V and J ends lost 5 bases and 2 bases respectively, with 14 bases between them. The CDR3 length is 15 residues. Germline CDR1 reads SGHTA; CDR2 reads FQGNSA. CDR3 sequence: CASSGRDWNTDTQYF. Written as DNA, the CDR3 is TGTGCCAGCAGCGGCCGGGACTGGAACACAGATACGCAGTATTTT.

The V gene is TRBV11-2, the J gene TRBJ2-5, with D unclear. The ends were cut back, 4 bases at V and 2 bases at J, with 11 bases in the middle. The CDR3 has 14 residues. CDR1 and CDR2 (germline): SGHAT, FQNNGV. CDR3 sequence reads: CASSSPPGQETQYF. CDR3 DNA sequence: TGTGCCAGCAGCTCCCCCCCCGGGCAAGAGACCCAGTACTTC.

CDR3 sequence reads: CATTGGAADFFGELFF. CDR3 DNA sequence: TGTGCCACCACGGGCGGGGCGGCAGATTTTTTCGGGGAGCTGTTTTTT. The chain links TRBV15 to TRBJ2-2; D is possibly TRBD2 (6 bases). Looked up from germline, CDR1 is LNHNV and CDR2 is YYDKDF (reference sequence). V dropped 7 bases and J dropped 7 bases, with 22 bases sitting between them. The CDR3 consists of 16 residues.

The chain uses TRBV27 and TRBJ2-1, with TRBD2 as a possible D gene (6 bases). Germline-derived CDR1 and CDR2 are MNHEY and SMNVEV (reference sequence). The CDR3 has 13 residues. V shed 2 bases and J shed 10 bases, with 12 bases lying between them. The CDR3 spells CASSLLSGVEQFF. The CDR3 DNA reads TGTGCCAGCAGTTTACTATCGGGGGTGGAGCAGTTCTTC.

The chain has TRBV4-3 and TRBJ1-2; D is possibly TRBD1 (5 bases). Germline V gives CDR1 LGHNA, CDR2 YSLEER. The CDR3 has 13 amino acids. V shed 2 bases and J shed 5 bases, with 9 bases lying between them. CDR3 nucleotide sequence: TGCGCCAGCAGCCAATTCCAGGGATATGGCTACACCTTC. Its translation: CASSQFQGYGYTF.

There are a few counts of this clone. The chain has TRBV28 and TRBJ2-1, with TRBD2 matching over 9 bases. The CDR3 is 16 amino acids. Unmatched junction bases numbered 8, after V lost 5 bases and J lost 3 bases. Germline V gene lookup returns CDR1 MDHEN and CDR2 SYDVKM. This CDR3 is CASSDELAGIYNEQFF. For the CDR3, the DNA is TGTGCCAGCAGTGATGAACTAGCGGGTATCTACAATGAGCAGTTCTTC. Using reference TRBV28 and TRBJ2-1 for the parts outside the CDR3, the full variable domain is DVKVTQSSRYLVKRTGEKVFLECVQDMDHENMFWYRQDPGLGLRLIYFSYDVKMKEKGDIPEGYSVSREKKERFSLILESASTNQTSMYLCASSDELAGIYNEQFFGPGTRLTVL.

This clone has only a few counts. The chain has TRBV29-1 and TRBJ2-1; D possibly corresponds to TRBD2 (5 bases). Germline V gene lookup returns CDR1 SQVTM and CDR2 ANQGSEA. The CDR3 sequence is 13 residues long. Trimming took off 8 bases at V and 1 base at J, with 12 bases between the two ends. This CDR3 reads CSSQADSYNEQFF. CDR3 in DNA: TGCAGCTCTCAAGCGGATTCCTACAATGAGCAGTTCTTC.

The chain is built from TRBV30 and TRBJ2-7; D may be TRBD2 (5 bases). The CDR3 runs to 13 residues. Germline V lookup: CDR1 GTSNPN, CDR2 SVGIG (reference sequence). Trimming removed 2 bases at V and 2 bases at J, with 10 bases between. CDR3 in amino acids: CAWSFGETYEQYF. In nucleotides, the CDR3 is TGTGCCTGGAGTTTCGGGGAAACCTACGAGCAGTACTTC.

This clone was counted between two and nine times. V usage is TRBV29-1 and J usage is TRBJ2-7, with a possible D match to TRBD2 (6 bases). The length of the CDR3 is 13 residues. V was pared by 6 bases and J by 2 bases, with 14 bases between. Germline-derived CDR1 and CDR2 are SQVTM and ANQGSEA. The CDR3 DNA sequence: TGCAGCGTGATGGGACTGCAAACCTACGAGCAGTACTTC. Translating gives CSVMGLQTYEQYF.

V gene TRBV7-9 combines with J gene TRBJ2-7; the match to TRBD1 covers 10 bases. The germline CDR1 and CDR2 sequences are SEHNR and FQNEAQ (reference sequence). The CDR3 runs 15 residues. The ends lost 5 bases at V and 3 bases at J; junction bases unmatched: 7. CDR3 in DNA: TGTGCCAGCAGCCCTACGGGACAGGGGTTCTACGAGCAGTACTTC. Its translation is CASSPTGQGFYEQYF. Variable domain in full (rest from reference TRBV7-9 and TRBJ2-7): DTGVSQNPRHKITKRGQNVTFRCDPISEHNRLYWYRQTLGQGPEFLTYFQNEAQLEKSRLLSDRFSAERPKGSFSTLEIQRTEQGDSAMYLCASSPTGQGFYEQYFGPGTRLTVT.